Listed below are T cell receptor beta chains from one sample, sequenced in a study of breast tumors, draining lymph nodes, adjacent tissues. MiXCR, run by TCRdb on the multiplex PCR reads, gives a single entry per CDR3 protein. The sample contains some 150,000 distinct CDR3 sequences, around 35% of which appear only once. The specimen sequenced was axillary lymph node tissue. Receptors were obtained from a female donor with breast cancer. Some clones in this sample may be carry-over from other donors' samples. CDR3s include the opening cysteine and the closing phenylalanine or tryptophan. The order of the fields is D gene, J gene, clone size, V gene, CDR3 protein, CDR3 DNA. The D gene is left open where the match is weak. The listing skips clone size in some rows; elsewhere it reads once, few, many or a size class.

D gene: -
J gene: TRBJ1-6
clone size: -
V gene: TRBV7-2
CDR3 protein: CASSFFAQNSPLHF
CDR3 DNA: TGTGCCAGCAGCTTTTTTGCACAGAATTCACCCCTCCACTTT

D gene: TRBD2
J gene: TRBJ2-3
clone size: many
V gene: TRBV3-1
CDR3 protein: CASSQRGGAKDTQYF
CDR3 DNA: TGTGCCAGCAGCCAACGGGGGGGGGCTAAGGATACGCAGTATTTT

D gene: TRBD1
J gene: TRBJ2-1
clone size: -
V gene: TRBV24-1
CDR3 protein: CATKGQGYEQFF
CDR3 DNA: TGTGCCACCAAGGGACAGGGCTATGAGCAGTTCTTC

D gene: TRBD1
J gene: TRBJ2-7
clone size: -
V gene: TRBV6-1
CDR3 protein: CAGGAQGTAPYEQYF
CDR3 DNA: TGTGCCGGCGGTGCTCAAGGGACAGCTCCCTACGAGCAGTACTTC

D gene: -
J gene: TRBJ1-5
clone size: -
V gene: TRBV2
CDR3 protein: CASSERRGGNQPQHF
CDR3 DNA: TGTGCCAGCAGTGAACGAAGGGGGGGGAATCAGCCCCAGCATTTT

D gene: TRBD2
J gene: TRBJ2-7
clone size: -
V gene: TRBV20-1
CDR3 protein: CSARDFGTGGYEQYF
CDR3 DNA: TGCAGTGCTAGAGATTTCGGGACGGGGGGGTACGAGCAGTACTTC

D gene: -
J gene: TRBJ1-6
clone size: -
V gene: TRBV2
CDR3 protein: CASRGRGLYPPLHF
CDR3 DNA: TGTGCCAGCAGGGGCAGGGGTCTCTATCCACCCCTCCACTTT

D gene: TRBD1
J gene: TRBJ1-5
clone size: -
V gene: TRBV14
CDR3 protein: CASSRGQGSFQPQHF
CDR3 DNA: TGTGCCAGCAGCCGAGGACAGGGGTCCTTTCAGCCCCAGCATTTT

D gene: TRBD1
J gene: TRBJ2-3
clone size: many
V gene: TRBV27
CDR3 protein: CASSGDLRQGYTDTQYF
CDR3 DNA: TGTGCCAGCAGTGGGGACCTTCGACAGGGGTACACAGATACGCAGTATTTT

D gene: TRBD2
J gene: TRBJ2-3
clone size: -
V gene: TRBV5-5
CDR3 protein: CASSPNSGSPDTQYF
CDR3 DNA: TGCGCCAGCAGCCCTAATAGCGGGTCCCCAGATACGCAGTATTTT

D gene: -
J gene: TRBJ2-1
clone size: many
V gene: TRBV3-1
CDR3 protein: CASSQRNEQFF
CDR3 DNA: TGTGCCAGCAGCCAGAGGAATGAGCAGTTCTTC

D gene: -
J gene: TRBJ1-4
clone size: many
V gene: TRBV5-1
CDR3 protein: CASSLVGEPEEKLFF
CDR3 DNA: TGCGCCAGCAGCTTGGTTGGGGAACCTGAAGAAAAACTGTTTTTT

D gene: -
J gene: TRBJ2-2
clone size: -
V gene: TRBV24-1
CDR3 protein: CATSDWGRTNTGELFF
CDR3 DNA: TGTGCCACCAGTGATTGGGGCAGAACGAACACCGGGGAGCTGTTTTTT

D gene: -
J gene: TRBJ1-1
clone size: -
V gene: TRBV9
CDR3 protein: CASSVGVDGGTEAFF
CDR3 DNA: TGTGCCAGCAGCGTAGGGGTTGACGGGGGGACTGAAGCTTTCTTT

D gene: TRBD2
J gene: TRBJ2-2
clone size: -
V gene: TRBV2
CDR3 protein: CASSEGGILAGGLFF
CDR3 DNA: TGTGCCAGCAGTGAAGGGGGGATACTAGCGGGGGGGCTGTTTTTT

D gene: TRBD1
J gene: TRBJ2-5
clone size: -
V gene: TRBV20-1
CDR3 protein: CSASTGQGFETQYF
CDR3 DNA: TGCAGTGCTAGTACGGGACAGGGGTTCGAGACCCAGTACTTC

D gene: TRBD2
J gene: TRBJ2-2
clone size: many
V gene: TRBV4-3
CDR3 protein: CASSPTSGRNGELFF
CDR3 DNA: TGCGCCAGCAGCCCCACTAGCGGGAGGAACGGGGAGCTGTTTTTT

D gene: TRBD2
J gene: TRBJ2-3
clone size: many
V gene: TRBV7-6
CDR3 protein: CASTGGGDTQYF
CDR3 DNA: TGTGCCAGCACAGGCGGGGGAGATACGCAGTATTTT

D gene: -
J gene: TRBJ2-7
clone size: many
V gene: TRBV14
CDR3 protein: CASSQDMIQGENEQYF
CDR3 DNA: TGTGCCAGCAGCCAAGATATGATACAGGGTGAGAACGAGCAGTACTTC

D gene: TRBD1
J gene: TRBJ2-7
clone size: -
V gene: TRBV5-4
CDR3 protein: CASSHRGSYEQYF
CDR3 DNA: TGTGCCAGCAGCCACAGGGGATCCTACGAGCAGTACTTC

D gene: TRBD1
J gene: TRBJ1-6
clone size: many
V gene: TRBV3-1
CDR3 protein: CASRRQGGNSPLHF
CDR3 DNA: TGTGCCAGCAGAAGACAGGGTGGAAATTCACCCCTCCACTTT

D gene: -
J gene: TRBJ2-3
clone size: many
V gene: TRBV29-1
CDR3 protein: CSCRRGPDTQYF
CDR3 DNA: TGCAGCTGCCGTCGGGGCCCAGATACGCAGTATTTT

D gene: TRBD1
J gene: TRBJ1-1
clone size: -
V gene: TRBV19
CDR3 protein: CASTQGQGARNTEAFF
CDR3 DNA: TGTGCCAGTACCCAGGGACAGGGGGCGCGAAACACTGAAGCTTTCTTT

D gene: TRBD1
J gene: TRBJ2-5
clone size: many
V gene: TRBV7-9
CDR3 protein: CASRDSDRGERETQYF
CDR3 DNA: TGTGCCAGCAGGGATTCTGACAGGGGTGAAAGAGAGACCCAGTACTTC

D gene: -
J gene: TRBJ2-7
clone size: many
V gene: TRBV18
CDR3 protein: CASSPTFYEQYF
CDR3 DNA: TGTGCCAGCTCACCCACGTTCTACGAGCAGTACTTC

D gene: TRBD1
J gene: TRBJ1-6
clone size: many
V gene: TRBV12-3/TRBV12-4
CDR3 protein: CASSSRDRGSYNSPLHF
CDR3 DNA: TGTGCCAGCAGTTCCCGGGACAGGGGCTCTTATAATTCACCCCTCCACTTT

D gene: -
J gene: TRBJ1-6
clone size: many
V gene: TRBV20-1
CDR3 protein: CSAIPPRGVYNSPLHF
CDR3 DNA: TGCAGTGCTATCCCTCCACGGGGGGTCTATAATTCACCCCTCCACTTT

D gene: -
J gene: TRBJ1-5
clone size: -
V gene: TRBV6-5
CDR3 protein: CATLAGGRGEQPQHF
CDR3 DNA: TGTGCCACCCTAGCGGGAGGGCGTGGGGAGCAGCCCCAGCATTTT

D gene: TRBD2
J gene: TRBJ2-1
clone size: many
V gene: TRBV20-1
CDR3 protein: CSARERLAGGSYSYNEQFF
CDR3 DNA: TGCAGTGCTAGAGAACGACTAGCGGGAGGGAGCTACTCCTACAATGAGCAGTTCTTC

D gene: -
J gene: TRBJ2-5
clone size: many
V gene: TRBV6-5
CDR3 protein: CASSPGWDGETQYF
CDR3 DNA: TGTGCCAGCAGTCCCGGGTGGGACGGAGAGACCCAGTACTTC

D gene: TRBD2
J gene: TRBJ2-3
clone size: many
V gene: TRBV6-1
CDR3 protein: CASRLSGGRTDTQYF
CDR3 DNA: TGTGCCAGCAGGTTGAGCGGGGGGCGCACGGATACGCAGTATTTT